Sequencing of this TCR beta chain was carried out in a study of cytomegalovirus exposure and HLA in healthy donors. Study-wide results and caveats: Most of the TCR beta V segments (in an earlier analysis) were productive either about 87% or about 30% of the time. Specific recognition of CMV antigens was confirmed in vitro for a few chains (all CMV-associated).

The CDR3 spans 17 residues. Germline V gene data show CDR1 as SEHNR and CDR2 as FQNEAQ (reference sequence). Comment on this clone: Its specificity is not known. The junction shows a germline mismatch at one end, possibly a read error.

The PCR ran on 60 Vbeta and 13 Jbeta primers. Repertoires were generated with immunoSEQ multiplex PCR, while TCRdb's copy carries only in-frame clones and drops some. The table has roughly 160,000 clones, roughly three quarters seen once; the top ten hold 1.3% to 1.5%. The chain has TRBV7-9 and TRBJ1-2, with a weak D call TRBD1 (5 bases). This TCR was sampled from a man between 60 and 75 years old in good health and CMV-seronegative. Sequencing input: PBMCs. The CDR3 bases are TGTTCCAGCAGCTTAGGGTTCGCAGGGCCCTCCTCATATGGCTACACCTTC. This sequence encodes CSSSLGFAGPSSYGYTF.